The 21 T cell receptor beta chains below all came from one sample that was sequenced in a study of shared clonotypes between healthy human individuals. The data were produced by immunoSEQ multiplex PCR, yet TCRdb's version contains in-frame clones alone and is incomplete. Among around 1.6 million clones listed, 95% to 99% were seen once. The sequencing input was naive CD4+ T cells sorted from blood. Subset of the sample: CD45RA+ positively selected. Source of these receptors: a man aged 25 to 45 in good health.

The chain uses TRBV11-2 and TRBJ2-7; possible D gene TRBD1, 5 bases. Germline loops: CDR1 SGHAT, CDR2 FQNNGV. The CDR3 is made up of 14 amino acids. Trimming removed 3 bases from V and 2 bases from J, with 11 bases in between. CDR3 sequence: CASSFQGAPYEQYF. The CDR3 DNA sequence: TGTGCCAGCAGCTTCCAAGGGGCCCCCTACGAGCAGTACTTC.

For this clone: Other DNA sequences in the same sample also yield this CDR3. This chain connects TRBV4-1 to TRBJ2-7; the match to TRBD2 covers 11 bases. Trimming removed 2 bases from V and 4 bases from J; junction bases left unmatched: 4. The CDR3 loop spans 15 amino acids. Germline CDR1 MGHRA, CDR2 YSYEKL. This CDR3 is CASSQRLAGSYEQYF. The CDR3 bases are TGCGCCAGCAGCCAACGACTAGCGGGAAGTTACGAGCAGTACTTC.

The chain carries TRBV30 and TRBJ2-3, with D possibly matching TRBD2 (6 bases). The ends were cut back, 4 bases at V and 5 bases at J, with 10 bases in the middle. This CDR3 is 12 amino acids long. Per germline, CDR1 GTSNPN and CDR2 SVGIG (reference sequence). CDR3 loop: CAWTVGGDTQYF. The CDR3 DNA reads TGTGCCTGGACCGTGGGGGGAGATACGCAGTATTTT.

The rearrangement joins TRBV7-2 to TRBJ2-3, with 7 bases that match TRBD1. Germline trimming cut 5 bases from V and 8 bases from J; bases unmatched to any gene: 4. The CDR3 is 12 residues long. From germline, CDR1 is SGHTA and CDR2 FQGNSA. The CDR3 spells CASSLDRATQYF. In DNA form, the CDR3 reads TGTGCCAGCAGCCTAGACAGGGCTACGCAGTATTTT.

This clone was picked up one time. The chain uses TRBV6-5 and TRBJ2-1, with 7 bases aligning to TRBD2. Germline CDR1 and CDR2: MNHEY and SVGAGI. The CDR3 runs to 13 residues. V gave up 6 bases and J gave up 6 bases; unmatched junction bases: 5. The CDR3 protein is CASRRTSINEQFF. CDR3 nucleotide sequence: TGTGCCAGCAGGCGGACTAGTATCAATGAGCAGTTCTTC.

In nucleotides, the CDR3 is TGCGCCAGCAGTACCGGGACTATAGCCCCCGGGGAGCTGTTTTTT. It is translated as CASSTGTIAPGELFF. The gene calls are TRBV5-1 and TRBJ2-2; 7 bases line up with TRBD2. Germline CDR1 reads SGHRS; CDR2 reads YFSETQ. The CDR3 length is 15 residues. V gave up 5 bases and J gave up 6 bases; unmatched junction bases: 10.

V usage is TRBV28 and J usage is TRBJ2-7, with D tentatively TRBD2 (6 bases). Germline V gene sequence: CDR1 MDHEN, CDR2 SYDVKM. V shed 5 bases and J shed 4 bases, with 18 bases lying between them. This CDR3 region has 15 residues. The CDR3 DNA follows: TGTGCCAGCAGTGGCGAGGGGACTTTTTCTTACGAGCAGTACTTC. Protein: CASSGEGTFSYEQYF.

In regard to this clone: As the CDR3 is not closed by the conserved phenylalanine or tryptophan, this likely results from a read error. The limits of the CDR3 on the DNA are not certain, so only TCRdb's listed CDR3 is given. V gene TRBV14 combines with J gene TRBJ1-5. Germline CDR1 and CDR2: SGHDN and FVKESK. A total of 13 residues make up the CDR3, ends included. CDR3 in amino acids: CASSQERGGDARG.

J is TRBJ2-3 and V is TRBV6-6; 7 bases are shared with TRBD2. Trimming removed 4 bases from V and 0 bases from J; junction bases left unmatched: 4. CDR3 length equals 15 residues. From germline, CDR1 is MNHNY and CDR2 SVGAGI (reference sequence). The DNA of the CDR3 is TGTGCCAGCAGTTTGCTAGCGGAGAGCACAGATACGCAGTATTTT. Its translation is CASSLLAESTDTQYF.

Concerning this clone: A read error may produce the germline difference seen at one junction end. This chain connects TRBV2 to TRBJ2-3; no clear D. This CDR3 comprises 12 residues. Germline loops: CDR1 SNHLY, CDR2 FYNNEI. CDR3 DNA: TGTGCCAGCACTGAAGTGGCAGATACGCAGTATTTT. Translating it yields CASTEVADTQYF. Complete variable domain (other parts from reference TRBV2 and TRBJ2-3): EPEVTQTPSHQVTQMGQEVILRCVPISNHLYFYWYRQILGQKVEFLVSFYNNEISEKSEIFDDQFSVERPDGSNFTLKIRSTKLEDSAMYFCASTEVADTQYFGPGTRLTVL.

The chain combines TRBV5-5 with TRBJ2-3; D is unresolved. This CDR3 contains 14 residues. Germline loops: CDR1 SGHKS, CDR2 YYEKEE (reference sequence). With 0 bases removed from V and 0 bases from J, the gap between germline ends came to 5 bases. The CDR3 DNA reads as TGTGCCAGCAGCTTGGGACCCAGCACAGATACGCAGTATTTT. Protein product: CASSLGPSTDTQYF. The variable domain in full, completed from reference TRBV5-5 and TRBJ2-3, reads DAGVTQSPTHLIKTRGQQVTLRCSPISGHKSVSWYQQVLGQGPQFIFQYYEKEERGRGNFPDRFSARQFPNYSSELNVNALLLGDSALYLCASSLGPSTDTQYFGPGTRLTVL.

V and J are TRBV19 and TRBJ1-1; the match to TRBD1 covers 11 bases. The CDR3 has 17 residues. Germline CDR1 is LNHDA and CDR2 is SQIVND (reference sequence). V shed 2 bases and J 2 bases; nucleotides not matched to a gene: 7. CDR3 residues: CASSILEDRGLNTEAFF. CDR3 in DNA: TGTGCCAGTAGTATACTCGAGGACAGGGGGCTAAACACTGAAGCTTTCTTT.

This chain connects TRBV18 to TRBJ2-7, with TRBD2 matching 8 bases. The CDR3 length is 15 residues. Looked up from germline, CDR1 is KGHSH and CDR2 is LQKENI. V was clipped by 3 bases and J by 3 bases; unmatched bases: 7. The CDR3 nucleotides are TGTGCCAGCTCACCTGCCAGCGGGAGTTTCTACGAGCAGTACTTC. Its protein is CASSPASGSFYEQYF.

V is TRBV25-1 and J is TRBJ2-1; 13 positions match TRBD2. The germline V gene has CDR1 MGHDK and CDR2 SYGVNS. There are 17 residues in the CDR3. Trimming took 3 bases from V and 5 from J; bases not matched to a gene: 7. The CDR3 loop reads CASSEGLAGFLHNEQFF. CDR3 nucleotides: TGTGCCAGCAGTGAGGGACTAGCGGGGTTTTTACACAATGAGCAGTTCTTC. Using reference TRBV25-1 and TRBJ2-1 for the parts outside the CDR3, the full variable domain is EADIYQTPRYLVIGTGKKITLECSQTMGHDKMYWYQQDPGMELHLIHYSYGVNSTEKGDLSSESTVSRIRTEHFPLTLESARPSHTSQYLCASSEGLAGFLHNEQFFGPGTRLTVL.

The chain combines TRBV9 with TRBJ2-5; the D is unclear. In germline, CDR1 is SGDLS, CDR2 YYNGEE. This CDR3 spans 16 amino acids. V lost 0 bases, J lost 2 bases, and 14 bases lay in between. CDR3 DNA: TGTGCCAGCAGCGTAGGGGCTATAGCCTCACAAGAGACCCAGTACTTC. It specifies CASSVGAIASQETQYF. Full variable domain (missing parts from reference TRBV9 and TRBJ2-5): DSGVTQTPKHLITATGQRVTLRCSPRSGDLSVYWYQQSLDQGLQFLIQYYNGEERAKGNILERFSAQQFPDLHSELNLSSLELGDSALYFCASSVGAIASQETQYFGPGTRLLVL.

The J gene is TRBJ1-1, the V gene TRBV5-1; D possibly corresponds to TRBD1 (6 bases). The V and J ends lost 5 bases and 1 base respectively, with 12 bases between them. CDR1 is SGHRS, CDR2 YFSETQ, per germline. The CDR3 totals 14 residues. The CDR3 loop reads CASRPLQGNTEAFF. CDR3 nucleotides: TGCGCCAGCAGGCCGTTACAGGGGAACACTGAAGCTTTCTTT.

A remark on this clone: Additional DNA sequences in this sample encode the identical CDR3. The rearrangement uses TRBV28 and TRBJ1-2; D is ambiguous. V lost 2 bases to trimming and J lost 5 bases, with 6 bases between them. This CDR3 has 12 amino acids. CDR1 and CDR2 from the germline V gene are MDHEN and SYDVKM. CDR3 in amino acids: CASSLPRYGYTF. CDR3 bases: TGTGCCAGCAGTTTACCCCGGTATGGCTACACCTTC.

The rearrangement links TRBV7-2 to TRBJ2-7; no clear D gene. Germline CDR1 is SGHTA and CDR2 is FQGNSA. This CDR3 spans 15 amino acids. The germline V and J ends were trimmed by 1 base and 2 bases, with 12 bases remaining between them. The CDR3 loop is CASSLVPLRAYEQYF. The CDR3 DNA reads as TGTGCCAGCAGCTTAGTCCCTTTACGGGCCTACGAGCAGTACTTC.

A word on this clone: The junction differs from germline at one of its ends, possibly a read error. This rearrangement joins TRBV11-2 to TRBJ1-2, with D possibly being TRBD1 (5 bases). This CDR3 is 13 amino acids long. CDR1 SGHAT and CDR2 FQNNGV come from the germline V gene. The CDR3 loop is CASSQYRAGSFCF. CDR3 sequence (DNA): TGTGCCAGCAGCCAGTATAGGGCAGGGAGCTTCTGCTTC.

CDR3 amino acids: CASRSREGDTEAFF. The DNA of the CDR3 is TGTGCCAGCAGAAGCCGAGAAGGGGACACTGAAGCTTTCTTT. The gene calls are TRBV7-9 and TRBJ1-1, with a weak D call TRBD1 (5 bases). From germline, CDR1 is SEHNR and CDR2 FQNEAQ (reference sequence). Deletions cut 6 bases from V and 3 bases from J, with 14 bases between. The CDR3 runs to 14 residues. The full variable domain, its missing parts supplied by reference TRBV7-9 and TRBJ1-1, is DTGVSQNPRHKITKRGQNVTFRCDPISEHNRLYWYRQTLGQGPEFLTYFQNEAQLEKSRLLSDRFSAERPKGSFSTLEIQRTEQGDSAMYLCASRSREGDTEAFFGQGTRLTVV.

The chain recombines TRBV2 with TRBJ2-2; D unclear. V was pared by 9 bases and J by 6 bases, with 17 bases between. The germline V gene has CDR1 SNHLY and CDR2 FYNNEI. CDR3 length: 14 amino acids. The CDR3 loop is CASLRSGNSGELFF. For the CDR3, the DNA is TGTGCCAGTTTACGCTCGGGTAATTCCGGGGAGCTGTTTTTT.